These 3 T cell receptor beta chains share one sample of origin, sequenced in a study of blood T cell repertoires in COVID-19. The table came from immunoSEQ multiplex PCR; TCRdb's copy has only in-frame clones and leaves some out. The sample carries tens of thousands of clones, 86% recorded once. Sample: peripheral blood. These receptors were taken from a man aged 60 to 75 with acute or convalescent COVID-19.

The CDR3 region has the DNA TGTGCCAGCAGTGAAAGGGGGCGCGACGAGCAGTACTTC. This gives the protein CASSERGRDEQYF. The chain employs TRBV6-1 and TRBJ2-7; 7 bases map to TRBD1. The germline CDR1 and CDR2 sequences are MNHNS and SASEGT. The junction had 3 bases not matched to a gene; V was cut back by 2 bases and J by 5 bases. The CDR3 has 13 residues.

The chain uses TRBV11-2 and TRBJ2-3; 9 nucleotides match TRBD1. CDR3 length: 13 residues. The V gene's germline CDR1 is SGHAT and CDR2 FQNNGV. The ends lost 8 bases at V and 6 bases at J; junction bases unmatched: 6. The CDR3 DNA sequence: TGTGCCAGCGGGACAGGGTCTATGGATACGCAGTATTTT. Its translation is CASGTGSMDTQYF. The complete variable domain, with remaining parts taken from reference TRBV11-2 and TRBJ2-3, reads EAGVAQSPRYKIIEKRQSVAFWCNPISGHATLYWYQQILGQGPKLLIQFQNNGVVDDSQLPKDRFSAERLKGVDSTLKIQPAKLEDSAVYLCASGTGSMDTQYFGPGTRLTVL.

The chain joins TRBV4-3 to TRBJ1-2; D unclear. Trimming removed 0 bases from V and 4 bases from J, with 15 bases in between. This CDR3 region has 16 residues. Germline V gene lookup returns CDR1 LGHNA and CDR2 YSLEER. The CDR3 nucleotides read TGCGCCAGCAGCCAAGATTCGGGCCTGGCGGGCTATGGCTACACCTTC. Residues: CASSQDSGLAGYGYTF.